This T cell receptor beta chain was obtained from a study of blood T cell repertoires in COVID-19. The study assigned cohorts using participant-reported clinical history. In the study's own analysis: Amplification with reference gene primers provided the estimates of nucleated cell counts. The data were produced by immunoSEQ multiplex PCR, yet TCRdb's version contains in-frame clones alone and is incomplete. For V, J and clone size, that table is used; D and trimming come from the DNA. The sample lists a few hundred thousand clones; approximately 90% were seen once. J was trimmed by 4 bases and V by 0 bases; bases with no gene match: 8. The CDR3 consists of 16 residues. Germline CDR1 is MNHEY and CDR2 is SVGEGT.

Sequenced sample: PBMCs or T cells enriched from blood (not recorded which). The receptor was isolated from a woman aged 40 to 49 who had been exposed to COVID-19. The chain links TRBV6-2 or TRBV6-3 to TRBJ1-1, with TRBD1 matching 7 bases. CDR3 DNA sequence: TGTGCCAGCAGTTACTCGTCACAGGGGTCATTCACTGAAGCTTTCTTT. This sequence encodes CASSYSSQGSFTEAFF.